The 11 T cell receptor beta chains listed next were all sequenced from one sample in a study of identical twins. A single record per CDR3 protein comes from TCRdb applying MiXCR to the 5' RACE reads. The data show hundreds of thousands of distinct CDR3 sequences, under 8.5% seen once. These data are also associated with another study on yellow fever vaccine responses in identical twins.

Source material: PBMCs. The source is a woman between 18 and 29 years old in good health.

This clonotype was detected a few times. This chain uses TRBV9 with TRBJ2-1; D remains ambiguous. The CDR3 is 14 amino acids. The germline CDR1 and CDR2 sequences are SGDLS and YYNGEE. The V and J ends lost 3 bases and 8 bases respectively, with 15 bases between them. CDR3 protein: CASSARQGLDEQFF. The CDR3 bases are TGTGCCAGCAGCGCGAGACAAGGCTTGGATGAGCAGTTCTTC.

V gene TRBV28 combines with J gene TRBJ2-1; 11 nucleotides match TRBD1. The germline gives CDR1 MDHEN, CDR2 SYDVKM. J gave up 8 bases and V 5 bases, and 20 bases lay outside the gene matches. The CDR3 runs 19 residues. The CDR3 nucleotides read TGTGCCAGCAGTCCCTGGACAGGGGGCGTGGAGTCCCCCTCGGATGAGCAGTTCTTC. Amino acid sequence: CASSPWTGGVESPSDEQFF.

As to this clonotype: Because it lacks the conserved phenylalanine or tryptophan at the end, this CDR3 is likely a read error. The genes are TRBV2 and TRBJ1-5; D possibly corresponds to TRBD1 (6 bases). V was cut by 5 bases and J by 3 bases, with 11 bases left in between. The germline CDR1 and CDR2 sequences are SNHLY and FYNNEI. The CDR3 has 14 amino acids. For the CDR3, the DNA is TGTGCCAGCAGTCGACAGGTAAACAATCAGCCCCAGCATTCT. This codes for CASSRQVNNQPQHS.

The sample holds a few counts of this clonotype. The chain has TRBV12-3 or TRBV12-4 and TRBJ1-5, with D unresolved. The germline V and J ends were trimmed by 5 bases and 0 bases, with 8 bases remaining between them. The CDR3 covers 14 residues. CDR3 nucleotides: TGTGCCAGCAGTCCCCTTTATAGCAATCAGCCCCAGCATTTT. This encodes CASSPLYSNQPQHF.

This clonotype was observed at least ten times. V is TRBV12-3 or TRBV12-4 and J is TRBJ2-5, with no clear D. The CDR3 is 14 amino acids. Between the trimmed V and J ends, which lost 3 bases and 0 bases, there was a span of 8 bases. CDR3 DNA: TGTGCCAGCAGTTTCAACCTGAACCAAGAGACCCAGTACTTC. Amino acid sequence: CASSFNLNQETQYF.

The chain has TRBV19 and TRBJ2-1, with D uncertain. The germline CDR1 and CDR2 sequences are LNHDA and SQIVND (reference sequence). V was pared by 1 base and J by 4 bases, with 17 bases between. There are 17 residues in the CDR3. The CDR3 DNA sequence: TGTGCCAGTAGTATAGGCCTAGTCAGTATAGGTTACAATGAGCAGTTCTTC. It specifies CASSIGLVSIGYNEQFF.

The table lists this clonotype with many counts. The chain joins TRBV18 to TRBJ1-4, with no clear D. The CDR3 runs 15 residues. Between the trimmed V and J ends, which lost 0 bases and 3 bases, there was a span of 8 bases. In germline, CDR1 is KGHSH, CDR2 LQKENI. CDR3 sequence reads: CASSPPDNSNEKLFF. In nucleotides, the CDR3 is TGTGCCAGCTCACCACCCGATAACTCTAATGAAAAACTGTTTTTT.

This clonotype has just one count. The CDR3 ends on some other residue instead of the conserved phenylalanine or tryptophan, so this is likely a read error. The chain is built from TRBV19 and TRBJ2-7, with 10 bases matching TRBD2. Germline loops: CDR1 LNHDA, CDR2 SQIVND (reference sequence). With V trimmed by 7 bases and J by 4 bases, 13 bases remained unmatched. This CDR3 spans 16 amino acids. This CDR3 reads CASKESASGRLYEQYC. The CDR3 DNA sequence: TGTGCCAGTAAGGAATCCGCTAGCGGGAGATTGTACGAGCAGTACTGC.

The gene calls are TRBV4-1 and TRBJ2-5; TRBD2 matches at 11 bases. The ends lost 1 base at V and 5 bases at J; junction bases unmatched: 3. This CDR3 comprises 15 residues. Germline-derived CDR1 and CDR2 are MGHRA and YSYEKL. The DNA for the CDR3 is TGCGCCAGCAGCCAAGGACTAGCGGGGAAGGAGACCCAGTACTTC. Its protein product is CASSQGLAGKETQYF.

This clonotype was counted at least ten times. The CDR3: CASRESTISGNTIYF. For the CDR3, the DNA is TGTGCCAGCAGAGAAAGCACCATCTCTGGAAACACCATATATTTT. The chain has TRBV25-1 and TRBJ1-3; D not resolved. Germline V gene lookup returns CDR1 MGHDK and CDR2 SYGVNS. V was trimmed by 6 bases and J by 0 bases, leaving 12 bases between them. This CDR3 has 15 amino acids.

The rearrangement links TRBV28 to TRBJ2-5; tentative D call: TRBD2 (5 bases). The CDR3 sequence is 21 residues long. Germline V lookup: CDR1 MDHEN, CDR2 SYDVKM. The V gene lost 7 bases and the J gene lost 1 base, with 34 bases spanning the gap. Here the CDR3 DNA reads TGTGCCAGCATAACCAACCCAACTATCCGGCCGGGGAGCATCGGCCAAGAGACCCAGTACTTC. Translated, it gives CASITNPTIRPGSIGQETQYF.